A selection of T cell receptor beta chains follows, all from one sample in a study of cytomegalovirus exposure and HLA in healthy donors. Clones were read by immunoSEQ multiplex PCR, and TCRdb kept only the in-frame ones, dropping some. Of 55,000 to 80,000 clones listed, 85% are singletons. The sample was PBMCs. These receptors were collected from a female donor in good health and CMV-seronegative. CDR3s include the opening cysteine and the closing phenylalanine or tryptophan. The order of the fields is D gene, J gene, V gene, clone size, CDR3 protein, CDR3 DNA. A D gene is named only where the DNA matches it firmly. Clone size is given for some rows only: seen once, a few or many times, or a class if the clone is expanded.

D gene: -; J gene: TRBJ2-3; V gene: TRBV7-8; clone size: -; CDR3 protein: CASSLGTRSGPDTQYF; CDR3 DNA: TGTGCCAGCAGCTTAGGGACTCGAAGTGGCCCAGATACGCAGTATTTT
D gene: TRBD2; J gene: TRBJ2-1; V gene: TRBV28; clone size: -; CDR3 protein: CASSFASGRSFNEQFF; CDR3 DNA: TGTGCCAGCAGTTTCGCTAGCGGGAGGAGTTTCAATGAGCAGTTCTTC
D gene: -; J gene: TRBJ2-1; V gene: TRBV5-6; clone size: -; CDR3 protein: CASSLGDSSYNEQFF; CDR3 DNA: TGTGCCAGCAGCTTGGGTGATAGCTCCTACAATGAGCAGTTCTTC
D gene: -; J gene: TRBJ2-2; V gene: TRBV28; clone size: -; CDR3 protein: CASEEAGRNTGELFF; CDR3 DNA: TGTGCCAGCGAAGAAGCGGGCAGAAACACCGGGGAGCTGTTTTTT
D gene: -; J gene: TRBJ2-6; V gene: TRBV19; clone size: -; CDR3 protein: CASSVFGQFGANVLTF; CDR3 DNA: TGTGCCAGTAGTGTCTTTGGACAGTTTGGGGCCAACGTCCTGACTTTC
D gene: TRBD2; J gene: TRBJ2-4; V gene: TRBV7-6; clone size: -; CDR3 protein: CASSVTSGTGFQYF; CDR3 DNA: TGTGCCAGCAGCGTAACTAGCGGGACGGGCTTTCAGTACTTC
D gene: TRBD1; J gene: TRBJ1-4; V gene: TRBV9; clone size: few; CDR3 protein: CASSESQGAGEKLFF; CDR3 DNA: TGTGCCAGCAGCGAATCCCAGGGGGCAGGTGAAAAACTGTTTTTT
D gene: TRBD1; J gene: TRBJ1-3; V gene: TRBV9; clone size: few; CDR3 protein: CASSPTAGQGIGNTIYF; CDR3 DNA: TGTGCCAGCAGCCCCACAGCGGGACAGGGGATAGGAAACACCATATATTTT
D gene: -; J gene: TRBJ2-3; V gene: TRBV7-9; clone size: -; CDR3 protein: CASSYDGTTSTDTQYF; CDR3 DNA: TGTGCCAGCAGCTACGATGGGACAACTAGCACAGATACGCAGTATTTT
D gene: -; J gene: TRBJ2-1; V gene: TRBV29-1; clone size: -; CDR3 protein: CSANLVNEQFF; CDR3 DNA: TGCAGCGCAAATTTAGTCAATGAGCAGTTCTTC
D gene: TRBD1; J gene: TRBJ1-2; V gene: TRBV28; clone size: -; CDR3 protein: CASAQGAYGYTF; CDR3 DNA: TGTGCCAGCGCTCAGGGGGCCTATGGCTACACCTTC
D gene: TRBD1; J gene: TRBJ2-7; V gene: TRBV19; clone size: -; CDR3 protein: CASSGTSGRGLEQYF; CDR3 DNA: TGTGCCAGTAGTGGAACCTCCGGCAGGGGGCTTGAGCAGTACTTC
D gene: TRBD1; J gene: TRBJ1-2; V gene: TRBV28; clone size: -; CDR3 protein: CASRGNTGDPNYGYTF; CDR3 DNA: TGTGCCAGCAGAGGCAATACAGGGGATCCCAACTATGGCTACACCTTC
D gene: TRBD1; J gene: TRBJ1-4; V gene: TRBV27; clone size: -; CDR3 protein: CASSLSGTGPEKLFF; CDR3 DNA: TGTGCCAGCAGTCTCTCCGGGACAGGGCCTGAAAAACTGTTTTTT
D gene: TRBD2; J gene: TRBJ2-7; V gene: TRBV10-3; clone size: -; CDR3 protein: CAISGIAGSYEQYF; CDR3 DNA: TGTGCCATCAGTGGGATAGCGGGGTCCTACGAGCAGTACTTC
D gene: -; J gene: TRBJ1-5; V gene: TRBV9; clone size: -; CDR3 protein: CASSSDRSNQPQHF; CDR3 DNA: TGTGCCAGCAGCTCCGACAGGTCGAATCAGCCCCAGCATTTT
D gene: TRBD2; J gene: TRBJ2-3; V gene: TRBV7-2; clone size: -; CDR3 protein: CASSSLSGTSGMSTDTQYF; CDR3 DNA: TGTGCCAGCAGCTCCTTATCCGGGACTAGCGGGATGAGCACAGATACGCAGTATTTT
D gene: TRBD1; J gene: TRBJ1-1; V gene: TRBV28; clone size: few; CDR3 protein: CATKIRTGSKLVAFF; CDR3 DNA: TGTGCCACCAAAATACGGACAGGCTCGAAGTTAGTAGCTTTCTTT
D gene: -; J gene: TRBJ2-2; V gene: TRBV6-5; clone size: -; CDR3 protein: CASSYAGFGELFF; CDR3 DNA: TGTGCCAGCAGTTATGCGGGGTTCGGGGAGCTGTTTTTT
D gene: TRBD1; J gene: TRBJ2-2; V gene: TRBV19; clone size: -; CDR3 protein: CASWTGVTTGELFF; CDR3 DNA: TGTGCCAGTTGGACAGGGGTTACCACCGGGGAGCTGTTTTTT
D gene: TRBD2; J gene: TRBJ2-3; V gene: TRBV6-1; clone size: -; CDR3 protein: CASRPGLAGAGTQYF; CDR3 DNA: TGTGCCAGCAGACCTGGACTAGCGGGAGCTGGTACGCAGTATTTT
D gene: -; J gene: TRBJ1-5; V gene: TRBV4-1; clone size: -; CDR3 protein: CASSHLIRQQAQHF; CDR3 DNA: TGCGCCAGCAGCCATCTTATCAGGCAGCAGGCCCAGCATTTT
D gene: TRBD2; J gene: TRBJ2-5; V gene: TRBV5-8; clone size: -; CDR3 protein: CASSSGLAGGETQYF; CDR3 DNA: TGTGCCAGCAGCAGCGGACTAGCGGGAGGCGAGACCCAGTACTTC
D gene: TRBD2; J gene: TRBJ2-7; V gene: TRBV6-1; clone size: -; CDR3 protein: CASSEDAGVFLSYEQYF; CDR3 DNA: TGTGCCAGCAGTGAAGATGCGGGGGTGTTCCTCTCCTACGAGCAGTACTTC
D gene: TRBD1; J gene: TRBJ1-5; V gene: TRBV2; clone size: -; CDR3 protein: CASRREGALNQPQHF; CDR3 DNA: TGTGCCAGCCGACGTGAGGGGGCACTCAATCAGCCCCAGCATTTT
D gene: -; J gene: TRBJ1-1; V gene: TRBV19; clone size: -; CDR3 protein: CASSIGGQSNTEAFF; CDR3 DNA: TGTGCCAGTAGTATAGGTGGACAGTCCAACACTGAAGCTTTCTTT
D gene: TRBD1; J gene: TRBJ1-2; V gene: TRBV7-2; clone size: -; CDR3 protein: CASSLGYRTGTRGYTF; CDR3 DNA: TGTGCCAGCAGCTTAGGTTATCGGACAGGGACACGGGGCTACACCTTC
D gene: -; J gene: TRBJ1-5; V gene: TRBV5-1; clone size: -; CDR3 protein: CASSLSGGYQPQHF; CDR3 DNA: TGCGCCAGCAGCTTGTCCGGGGGTTATCAGCCCCAGCATTTT
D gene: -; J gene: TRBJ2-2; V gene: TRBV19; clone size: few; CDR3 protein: CASTVAEPTGELFF; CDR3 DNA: TGTGCCAGTACAGTAGCGGAGCCCACCGGGGAGCTGTTTTTT
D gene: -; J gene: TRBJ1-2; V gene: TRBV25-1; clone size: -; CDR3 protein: CASSASKYYGYTF; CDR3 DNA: TGTGCCAGCAGCGCTAGCAAATATTATGGCTACACCTTC
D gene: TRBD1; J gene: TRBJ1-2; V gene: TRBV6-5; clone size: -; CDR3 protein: CASSYSFGTANYGYTF; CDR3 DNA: TGTGCCAGCAGTTACTCGTTTGGGACAGCTAACTATGGCTACACCTTC
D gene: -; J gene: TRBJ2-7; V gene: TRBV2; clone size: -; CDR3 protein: CASSEQAYEQYF; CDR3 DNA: TGTGCCAGCAGTGAACAGGCCTACGAGCAGTACTTC
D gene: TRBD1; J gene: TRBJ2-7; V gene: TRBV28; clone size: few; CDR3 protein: CASSPLGDRGLYEQYF; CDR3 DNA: TGTGCCAGCAGTCCCCTTGGGGACAGGGGGCTCTACGAGCAGTACTTC
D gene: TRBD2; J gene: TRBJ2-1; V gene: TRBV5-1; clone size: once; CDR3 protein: CASSSRTSGRIEQFF; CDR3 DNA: TGCGCCAGCAGCTCCAGGACTAGCGGGAGGATTGAGCAGTTCTTC
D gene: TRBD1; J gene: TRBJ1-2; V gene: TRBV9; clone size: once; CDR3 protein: CASSVVGGTGGRYGYTF; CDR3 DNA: TGTGCCAGCAGCGTAGTTGGGGGTACAGGGGGCAGATATGGCTACACCTTC
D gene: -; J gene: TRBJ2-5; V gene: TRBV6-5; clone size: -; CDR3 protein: CASSLRDSKETQYF; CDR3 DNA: TGTGCCAGCAGTCTCCGGGACTCCAAAGAGACCCAGTACTTC
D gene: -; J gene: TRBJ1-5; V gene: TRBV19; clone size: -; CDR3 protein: CASSILQGFNQPQHF; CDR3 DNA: TGTGCCAGTAGTATCCTACAGGGTTTCAATCAGCCCCAGCATTTT
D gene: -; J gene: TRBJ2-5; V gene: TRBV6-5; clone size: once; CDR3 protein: CASGQVNEETQYF; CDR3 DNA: TGTGCCAGCGGGCAGGTAAACGAAGAGACCCAGTACTTC
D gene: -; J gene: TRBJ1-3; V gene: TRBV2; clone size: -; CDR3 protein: CASSLEQGSGNTIYF; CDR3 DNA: TGTGCCAGCAGCCTTGAGCAGGGGAGCGGAAACACCATATATTTT
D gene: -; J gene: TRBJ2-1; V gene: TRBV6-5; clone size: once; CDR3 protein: CASSSRDRIYNEQFF; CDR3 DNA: TGTGCCAGCAGCAGTCGAGACAGGATATACAATGAGCAGTTCTTC
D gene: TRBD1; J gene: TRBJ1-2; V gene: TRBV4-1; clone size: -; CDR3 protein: CASSQDRPNYGYTF; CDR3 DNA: TGCGCCAGCAGCCAGGACAGGCCAAACTATGGCTACACCTTC
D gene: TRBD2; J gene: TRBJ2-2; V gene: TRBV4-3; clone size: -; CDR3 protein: CASSAIAGNTGELFF; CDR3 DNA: TGCGCCAGCAGCGCTATAGCGGGGAACACCGGGGAGCTGTTTTTT